Listed below are T cell receptor beta chains from one sample, sequenced in a study of lymphopenia after photon versus proton radiotherapy. Here immunoSEQ multiplex PCR was the method, and the copy in TCRdb shows in-frame clones only, minus some. The sample yields 65,000 or so clones, roughly 87% seen once. The specimen comprised peripheral blood, sampled from a patient treated with proton-based radiotherapy. These receptors were collected from a man older than 75 with esophageal cancer. CDR3s include the opening cysteine and the closing phenylalanine or tryptophan. Each record gives: V gene, J gene, clone size, D gene, CDR3 length, CDR3 DNA, CDR3 protein. D genes are given only for firm matches. Size values are once, few and many counts, or a class for expanded clones, and some rows have none.

>TRBV19|TRBJ2-1|-|-|15
TGTGCCAGTAGTATAGATCCAGGGTTCTACAATGAGCAGTTCTTC
CASSIDPGFYNEQFF
>TRBV5-4|TRBJ2-3|-|-|13
TGTGCCAGCAGTTCAGACCCCACAGATACGCAGTATTTT
CASSSDPTDTQYF
>TRBV19|TRBJ1-5|once|TRBD1|14
TGTGCCAGTAGTACACCAGGGGGCATGCAGCCCCAGCATTTT
CASSTPGGMQPQHF
>TRBV18|TRBJ1-2|-|TRBD1|17
TGTGCCAGCTCACCAGGGACAGGCGAATCTACGATCTATGGCTACACCTTC
CASSPGTGESTIYGYTF
>TRBV5-8|TRBJ1-5|-|-|13
TGTGCCAGCAGCTCGCGGGGGCATCAGCCCCAGCATTTT
CASSSRGHQPQHF
>TRBV14|TRBJ2-1|-|-|16
TGTGCCAGCAGACACACATCCGAGGGCGTTCACAATGAGCAGTTCTTC
CASRHTSEGVHNEQFF
>TRBV11-2|TRBJ2-5|-|-|13
TGTGCCAGCAGCTTATGGCGCACGGAGACCCAGTACTTC
CASSLWRTETQYF
>TRBV5-1|TRBJ2-1|-|-|15
TGCGCCAGCAGCCCGAGGACAGACAACTACAATGAGCAGTTCTTC
CASSPRTDNYNEQFF
>TRBV5-1|TRBJ1-5|-|-|14
TGCGCCAGCAGCTTGAGAGGAGGCACTCAGCCCCAGCATTTT
CASSLRGGTQPQHF
>TRBV7-2|TRBJ2-1|few|TRBD2|18
TGTGCCAGCAGCTTAGAGGCTAGCGGGAGCCTGGGGGGGAATGAGCAGTTCTTC
CASSLEASGSLGGNEQFF
>TRBV11-2|TRBJ1-1|few|-|13
TGTGCCAGCAGCTTAGAGGTGAACACTGAAGCTTTCTTT
CASSLEVNTEAFF
>TRBV6-6|TRBJ2-2|-|-|16
TGTGCCAGCACCAACCTACCCCGACGGGGCACCGGGGAGCTGTTTTTT
CASTNLPRRGTGELFF
>TRBV30|TRBJ2-3|-|TRBD1|14
TGTGCCTGGAGTTGGACAGGGAGAGCAGATACGCAGTATTTT
CAWSWTGRADTQYF
>TRBV10-2|TRBJ1-2|few|-|15
TGCGCCAGCAGTGAGTCGAGTGCGTACTTCTATGGCTACACCTTC
CASSESSAYFYGYTF
>TRBV5-3|TRBJ2-4|-|-|14
TGTGCCAGCAGCGACGCCCTCCCAGGAGGCATTCAGTACTTC
CASSDALPGGIQYF
>TRBV7-2|TRBJ2-1|once|-|17
TGTGCCAGCAGCTTACTCCTTGACAGGTGGTCCTACAATGAGCAGTTCTTC
CASSLLLDRWSYNEQFF
>TRBV30|TRBJ2-1|-|TRBD2|16
TGTGCCTGGAGTGTAGATGGCGGGGGGCCCTACAATGAGCAGTTCTTC
CAWSVDGGGPYNEQFF
>TRBV11-3|TRBJ1-1|-|TRBD1|15
TGTGCCAGCAGCCCCGGGACAGGGGAAGGCACTGAAGCTTTCTTT
CASSPGTGEGTEAFF
>TRBV10-3|TRBJ1-1|-|-|16
TGTGCCACCGAAATCCGGGACCCCTCCGAGGGGACTGAAGCTTTCTTT
CATEIRDPSEGTEAFF
>TRBV7-2|TRBJ1-5|few|TRBD1|16
TGTGCCAGCAGCTTAGTCGGGGGGACAGTCAATCAGCCCCAGCATTTT
CASSLVGGTVNQPQHF
>TRBV4-3|TRBJ2-7|-|-|16
TGCGCCAGCTCCGACGCCGGGACGGAACCTCTCTACGAGCAGTACTTC
CASSDAGTEPLYEQYF
>TRBV9|TRBJ2-2|-|-|16
TGTGCCAGCAGCGTAGAGGTGACAGGGAACACCGGGGAGCTGTTTTTT
CASSVEVTGNTGELFF
>TRBV30|TRBJ2-5|-|TRBD2|15
TGTGCCTGGAGAGAGCGGGGGGTATCGGTTGAGACCCAGTACTTC
CAWRERGVSVETQYF
>TRBV7-8|TRBJ2-7|-|-|20
TGTGCCAGCAGCTTCAGGCGTCCGGGTCGTACAGGATCTCATAAGGACGAGCAGTACTTC
CASSFRRPGRTGSHKDEQYF
>TRBV2|TRBJ2-5|-|TRBD2|15
TGTGCCAGCAGTGATCTAGCGGGGACCCAAGAGACCCAGTACTTC
CASSDLAGTQETQYF
>TRBV4-1|TRBJ1-2|few|-|16
TGCGCCAGCAGCCAAGGGTACACACGTACTAACTATGGCTACACCTTC
CASSQGYTRTNYGYTF
>TRBV7-9|TRBJ1-2|-|-|13
TGTGCCAGCAGCTTAGAGTTGGGGGGTGGCTACACCTTC
CASSLELGGGYTF
>TRBV11-2|TRBJ2-5|-|TRBD2|15
TGTGCCAGCAGCTTATTCGGGACTAGCGAAGAGACCCAGTACTTC
CASSLFGTSEETQYF
>TRBV4-2|TRBJ1-2|-|-|16
TGTGCCAGCAGCCAGGGTAACAGTAATAAACTCTATGGCTACACCTTC
CASSQGNSNKLYGYTF
>TRBV19|TRBJ2-2|-|-|14
TGTGCCAGTAGCACTCCAGGGTGGGGCGGGGAGCTGTTTTTT
CASSTPGWGGELFF
>TRBV6-5|TRBJ2-3|-|-|15
TGTGCCAGCAGTTACTCGATCTGGAGTGCAGATACGCAGTATTTT
CASSYSIWSADTQYF
>TRBV10-3|TRBJ2-1|-|TRBD1|13
TGTGCCACCCTCCGGGACAGGGACAATGAGCAGTTCTTC
CATLRDRDNEQFF